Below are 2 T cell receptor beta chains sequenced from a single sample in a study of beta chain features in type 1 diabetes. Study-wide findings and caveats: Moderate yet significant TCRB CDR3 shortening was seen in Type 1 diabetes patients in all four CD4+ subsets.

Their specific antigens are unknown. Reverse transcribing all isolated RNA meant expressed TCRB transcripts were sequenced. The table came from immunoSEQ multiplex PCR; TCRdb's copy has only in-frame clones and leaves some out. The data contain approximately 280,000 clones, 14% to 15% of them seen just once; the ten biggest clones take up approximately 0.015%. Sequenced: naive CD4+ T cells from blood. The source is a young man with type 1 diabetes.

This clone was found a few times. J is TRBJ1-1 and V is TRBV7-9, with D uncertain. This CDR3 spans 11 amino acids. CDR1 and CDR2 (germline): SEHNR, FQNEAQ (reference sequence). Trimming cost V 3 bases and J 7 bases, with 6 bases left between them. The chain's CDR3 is CASSFGSEAFF. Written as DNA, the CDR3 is TGTGCCAGCAGCTTTGGTAGTGAAGCTTTCTTT. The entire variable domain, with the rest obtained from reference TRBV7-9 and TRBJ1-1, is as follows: DTGVSQNPRHKITKRGQNVTFRCDPISEHNRLYWYRQTLGQGPEFLTYFQNEAQLEKSRLLSDRFSAERPKGSFSTLEIQRTEQGDSAMYLCASSFGSEAFFGQGTRLTVV.

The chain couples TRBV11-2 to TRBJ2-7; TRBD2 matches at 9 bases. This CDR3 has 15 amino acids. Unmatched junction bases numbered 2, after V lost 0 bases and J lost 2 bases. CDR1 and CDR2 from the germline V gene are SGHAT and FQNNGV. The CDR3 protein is CASSLEAGGPYEQYF. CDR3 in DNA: TGTGCCAGCAGCTTAGAAGCGGGAGGTCCCTACGAGCAGTACTTC.